These 31 T cell receptor beta chains share one sample of origin, sequenced in a study of blood T cell repertoires in COVID-19 (dated by TCRdb to 2020 to 2021). The library was prepared using the immunoSEQ multiplex PCR assay. TCRdb took this table from immuneACCESS and kept in-frame rearrangements with V and J called. Such tables lack part of the clones; where checked against another copy, unresolved V genes explain under half of the gap, and the rest is unexplained. The sample table contains 250,000 to 350,000 clones; only one count was recorded for roughly 83% of them. Of the sample, over 1.3% falls within the top ten clones. Input material: peripheral blood. Every receptor here comes from a human donor with COVID-19, enrolled during active disease. The donor label of this sample is uncertain.

The V and J genes are TRBV7-2 and TRBJ2-2, with D perhaps matching TRBD2 (6 bases). V was clipped by 5 bases and J by 1 base, with 11 bases between them. The CDR3 is made up of 15 amino acids. Germline V CDR1 and CDR2: SGHTA, FQGNSA. CDR3 loop: CASSGLAMNTGELFF. CDR3 nucleotides: TGTGCCAGCAGCGGGCTAGCGATGAACACCGGGGAGCTGTTTTTT.

V is TRBV9 and J is TRBJ2-7, with D possibly being TRBD1 (5 bases). Trimming stripped 0 bases from V and 7 bases from J, with 17 bases between. The germline gives CDR1 SGDLS, CDR2 YYNGEE. The CDR3 has 15 residues. The CDR3, as DNA: TGTGCCAGCAGCGTAGCTACGACAGCAGCACGAGAGCAGTACTTC. This translates into CASSVATTAAREQYF. Filled out from reference TRBV9 and TRBJ2-7, the complete variable domain reads DSGVTQTPKHLITATGQRVTLRCSPRSGDLSVYWYQQSLDQGLQFLIQYYNGEERAKGNILERFSAQQFPDLHSELNLSSLELGDSALYFCASSVATTAAREQYFGPGTRLTVT.

V and J are TRBV28 and TRBJ1-4, with 8 positions matching TRBD1. V shed 5 bases and J 4 bases; nucleotides not matched to a gene: 3. CDR1 is MDHEN, CDR2 SYDVKM, per germline. The CDR3 loop spans 14 amino acids. The CDR3 nucleotides read TGTGCCAGCAGTCCACAGGGGGGTAATGAAAAACTGTTTTTT. Encoded protein: CASSPQGGNEKLFF.

The V call is TRBV4-2, the J call TRBJ2-6, with D perhaps matching TRBD2 (5 bases). This CDR3 region has 17 residues. Germline V gene data show CDR1 as LGHNA and CDR2 as YNFKEQ. Trimming cost V 1 base and J 0 bases, with 10 bases left between them. The CDR3 DNA is TGTGCCAGCAGCCAAGGCCCACGGGGCTCTGGGGCCAACGTCCTGACTTTC. This codes for CASSQGPRGSGANVLTF.

The chain uses TRBV4-1 and TRBJ2-7; 8 bases map to TRBD2. This CDR3 comprises 13 residues. V was clipped by 4 bases and J by 6 bases; unmatched bases: 5. Germline lookup yields CDR1 MGHRA and CDR2 YSYEKL. CDR3 in DNA: TGCGCCAGCAGCCTCCACCTAGCGGGCGAGCAGTACTTC. Translating gives CASSLHLAGEQYF.

This chain connects TRBV4-3 to TRBJ2-1; 9 positions match TRBD1. With 6 bases clipped from V and 5 bases from J, the junction kept 8 bases outside the gene matches. There are 15 residues in the CDR3. Germline CDR1 and CDR2: LGHNA and YSLEER. CDR3 in DNA: TGCGCCAGCAGAGACGGGACAGGGATACACAATGAGCAGTTCTTC. Protein sequence: CASRDGTGIHNEQFF.

The chain carries TRBV30 and TRBJ1-3; D is uncertain. Germline V gene sequence: CDR1 GTSNPN, CDR2 SVGIG (reference sequence). This CDR3 comprises 14 residues. The V end was cut by 6 bases, the J end by 1 base, with 13 bases between. The DNA of the CDR3 is TGTGCCTGTGCAAACCGGGGATCTGGAAACACCATATATTTT. Translation gives CACANRGSGNTIYF.

The chain joins TRBV5-6 to TRBJ2-5; weak D call: TRBD2 (5 bases). The CDR3 length is 13 residues. Between the trimmed V and J ends, which lost 0 bases and 4 bases, there was a span of 7 bases. Germline V gene lookup returns CDR1 SGHDT and CDR2 YYEEEE. The CDR3 protein is CASSLVSGETQYF. CDR3 sequence (DNA): TGTGCCAGCAGCTTGGTGAGCGGAGAGACCCAGTACTTC.

The CDR3 DNA is TGCGCCAGCAGCTTCGGGACTAGCGGGAGCCAAGAGACCCAGTACTTC. Translated: CASSFGTSGSQETQYF. This chain uses TRBV5-1 with TRBJ2-5, with 14 bases lining up with TRBD2. With V trimmed by 2 bases and J by 1 base, 1 base remained unmatched. Germline values: CDR1 SGHRS, CDR2 YFSETQ. This CDR3 is built from 16 residues.

The chain recombines TRBV10-3 with TRBJ1-2; weak D call: TRBD1 (6 bases). This CDR3 has 14 residues. The V and J ends lost 7 bases and 3 bases respectively, with 15 bases between them. In germline, CDR1 is ENHRY, CDR2 SYGVKD. CDR3 region: CAITQGQLHYGYTF. Written as DNA, the CDR3 is TGTGCCATCACCCAAGGACAGTTACACTATGGCTACACCTTC.

The chain combines TRBV24-1 with TRBJ2-3; 9 nucleotides match TRBD1. In germline, CDR1 is KGHDR, CDR2 SFDVKD. V dropped 7 bases and J dropped 3; count of bases not matched to a gene: 10. The CDR3 totals 16 residues. The CDR3 nucleotides are TGTGCCACCAGCCATCCCGCCGGGACAGGGACAGATACGCAGTATTTT. The encoded protein is CATSHPAGTGTDTQYF.

Only one count was recorded for this clone. J is TRBJ2-7 and V is TRBV27; TRBD1 might be the D (6 bases). CDR1 and CDR2 from the germline V gene are MNHEY and SMNVEV (reference sequence). Trimming stripped 4 bases from V and 0 bases from J, with 10 bases between. This CDR3 contains 14 residues. The chain's CDR3 is CASSYGQSSYEQYF. For the CDR3, the DNA is TGTGCCAGCAGTTACGGACAGAGCTCCTACGAGCAGTACTTC.

This chain connects TRBV6-6 to TRBJ1-5; perhaps TRBD1 as D (5 bases). CDR1 and CDR2 (germline): MNHNY, SVGAGI (reference sequence). CDR3 length: 14 residues. The V end was cut by 0 bases, the J end by 2 bases, with 5 bases between. CDR3 DNA sequence: TGTGCCAGCAGTTACTCACAGGGCAATCAGCCCCAGCATTTT. It yields the protein CASSYSQGNQPQHF.

The V gene is TRBV3-1 (or the pseudogene TRBV3-2), the J gene TRBJ1-1, with D hard to call. With 0 bases removed from V and 7 bases from J, the gap between germline ends came to 9 bases. CDR3 length: 13 residues. From germline, CDR1 is LGHDT and CDR2 YNNKEL (reference sequence). CDR3 coding DNA: TGTGCCAGCAGCCAAGATCGGTTAGATGAAGCTTTCTTT. Protein: CASSQDRLDEAFF.

The count of this clone is one. The rearrangement links TRBV9 to TRBJ2-1, with D possibly matching TRBD2 (6 bases). CDR3 length: 13 residues. V was shortened by 6 bases and J by 4 bases, with 11 bases between the two germline ends. Germline V gene lookup returns CDR1 SGDLS and CDR2 YYNGEE. The CDR3 region is CASMASAYNEQFF. The CDR3 DNA follows: TGTGCCAGCATGGCTAGCGCATACAATGAGCAGTTCTTC.

This chain uses TRBV11-2 with TRBJ2-7, with D perhaps TRBD2 (6 bases). V lost 1 base, J lost 0 bases, and 10 bases lay in between. CDR1 and CDR2 (germline): SGHAT, FQNNGV. CDR3 length equals 15 residues. CDR3 nucleotides: TGTGCCAGCAGCTTAGGGGGGGACTTCTCCTACGAGCAGTACTTC. Protein: CASSLGGDFSYEQYF.

V is TRBV12-3 or TRBV12-4 and J is TRBJ2-7, with 7 bases aligning to TRBD2. CDR3 length: 13 amino acids. V shed 8 bases and J 2 bases; nucleotides not matched to a gene: 6. The CDR3 sequence is CASRASGTYEQYF. CDR3 bases: TGTGCCAGCCGGGCTAGCGGAACCTACGAGCAGTACTTC.

This chain uses TRBV25-1 with TRBJ1-4; D is unclear. Germline V CDR1 and CDR2: MGHDK, SYGVNS. The ends were cut back, 4 bases at V and 0 bases at J, with 9 bases in the middle. CDR3 length equals 15 residues. CDR3 region: CASSGGQATNEKLFF. The DNA of the CDR3 is TGTGCCAGCAGTGGCGGGCAAGCAACTAATGAAAAACTGTTTTTT.

The chain uses TRBV11-2 and TRBJ2-1; no definite D call. The germline V and J ends were trimmed by 6 bases and 9 bases, with 15 bases remaining between them. Germline V gene lookup returns CDR1 SGHAT and CDR2 FQNNGV. This CDR3 has 13 amino acids. The CDR3 reads CASSYQTRSEQFF. In DNA form, the CDR3 reads TGTGCCAGCAGTTACCAAACTCGGAGTGAGCAGTTCTTC.

The rearrangement joins TRBV7-9 to TRBJ2-2, with D possibly TRBD1 on 5 matching bases. V dropped 4 bases and J dropped 7 bases, with 16 bases sitting between them. This CDR3 region has 15 residues. Germline V lookup: CDR1 SEHNR, CDR2 FQNEAQ (reference sequence). The CDR3 is CASSYRNMGFGELFF. The CDR3 coding sequence is TGTGCCAGCAGCTACAGGAACATGGGGTTCGGGGAGCTGTTTTTT. Filled out from reference TRBV7-9 and TRBJ2-2, the complete variable domain reads DTGVSQNPRHKITKRGQNVTFRCDPISEHNRLYWYRQTLGQGPEFLTYFQNEAQLEKSRLLSDRFSAERPKGSFSTLEIQRTEQGDSAMYLCASSYRNMGFGELFFGEGSRLTVL.

The chain uses TRBV28 and TRBJ1-4; TRBD1 matches at 7 bases. The CDR3 consists of 15 residues. With 4 bases clipped from V and 5 bases from J, the junction kept 7 bases outside the gene matches. The germline CDR1 and CDR2 sequences are MDHEN and SYDVKM. This chain's CDR3 is CASSSDRALNEKLFF. CDR3 coding DNA: TGTGCCAGCAGTTCCGACAGGGCACTCAATGAAAAACTGTTTTTT.

The chain carries TRBV24-1 and TRBJ2-5; 7 positions match TRBD2. The ends lost 8 bases at V and 5 bases at J; junction bases unmatched: 7. The CDR3 covers 13 residues. Germline V CDR1 and CDR2: KGHDR, SFDVKD. The chain's CDR3 is CATMEGGHETQYF. For the CDR3, the DNA is TGTGCCACCATGGAGGGAGGGCATGAGACCCAGTACTTC.

This sequence joins TRBV13 and TRBJ2-5; 9 bases map to TRBD2. The length of the CDR3 is 14 residues. CDR1 is PRHDT and CDR2 is FYEKMQ in the germline V gene (reference sequence). V gave up 1 base and J gave up 5 bases; unmatched junction bases: 2. The CDR3 here is CASSLVTSGETQYF. CDR3 sequence (DNA): TGTGCCAGCAGCTTAGTTACTAGCGGGGAGACCCAGTACTTC.

The table lists this clone with a count of one. The CDR3 region has the DNA TGCGCCAGCGGATCGGGACTGGGAAACACTGAAGCTTTCTTT. It yields the protein CASGSGLGNTEAFF. The chain recombines TRBV4-1 with TRBJ1-1; tentatively, D is TRBD1 (5 bases). The germline V gene has CDR1 MGHRA and CDR2 YSYEKL. The CDR3 is 14 amino acids. The V and J ends lost 8 bases and 2 bases respectively, with 15 bases between them.

The chain uses TRBV19 and TRBJ1-5; D remains ambiguous. This CDR3 has 13 amino acids. With 9 bases removed from V and 2 bases from J, the gap between germline ends came to 11 bases. CDR1 is LNHDA and CDR2 is SQIVND in the germline V gene (reference sequence). CDR3: CASQWEGNQPQHF. DNA of the CDR3: TGTGCCAGCCAATGGGAGGGCAATCAGCCCCAGCATTTT.

The rearrangement joins TRBV5-1 to TRBJ2-1; 8 positions agree with TRBD2. This CDR3 contains 15 residues. V lost 4 bases to trimming and J lost 4 bases; unmatched junction nucleotides: 7. Germline-derived CDR1 and CDR2 are SGHRS and YFSETQ. Written as DNA, the CDR3 is TGCGCCAGCAGCCGTGTACTAGCGGCATACAATGAGCAGTTCTTC. Amino acids: CASSRVLAAYNEQFF.

This chain links TRBV5-6 with TRBJ2-7; 11 nucleotides match TRBD2. The CDR3 length is 16 residues. Germline V gene lookup returns CDR1 SGHDT and CDR2 YYEEEE. Trimming at V came to 0 bases and at J to 3 bases, leaving 5 bases not matched to a gene. The CDR3 protein is CASSLARLAGIYEQYF. DNA of the CDR3: TGTGCCAGCAGCTTGGCCAGACTAGCGGGGATCTACGAGCAGTACTTC.

The V and J genes are TRBV7-9 and TRBJ1-1; D is ambiguous. Looked up from germline, CDR1 is SEHNR and CDR2 is FQNEAQ (reference sequence). V lost 1 base to trimming and J lost 4 bases, with 7 bases between them. This CDR3 has 13 amino acids. DNA of the CDR3: TGTGCCAGCAGCTTAGAGGAGTCCACTGAAGCTTTCTTT. This sequence encodes CASSLEESTEAFF.

The gene calls are TRBV11-2 and TRBJ1-1; TRBD1 agrees at 9 bases. Losses at the gene ends were 5 bases for V and 5 bases for J; bases not matched to a gene: 6. From germline, CDR1 is SGHAT and CDR2 FQNNGV. The CDR3 spans 14 residues. CDR3: CASSGTGLGTEAFF. The DNA for the CDR3 is TGTGCCAGCAGCGGGACAGGGCTGGGGACTGAAGCTTTCTTT. Based on the CDR3 plus reference TRBV11-2 and TRBJ1-1, the full variable domain is EAGVAQSPRYKIIEKRQSVAFWCNPISGHATLYWYQQILGQGPKLLIQFQNNGVVDDSQLPKDRFSAERLKGVDSTLKIQPAKLEDSAVYLCASSGTGLGTEAFFGQGTRLTVV.

V is TRBV7-2 and J is TRBJ1-1; D perhaps matches TRBD1 (5 bases). Germline V gene sequence: CDR1 SGHTA, CDR2 FQGNSA. There are 15 residues in the CDR3. The V and J ends lost 3 bases and 1 base respectively, with 12 bases between them. The CDR3 bases are TGTGCCAGCAGCTTCCCGAGACAGCCGAACACTGAAGCTTTCTTT. Translation: CASSFPRQPNTEAFF.

This clone has a single count. The chain couples TRBV9 to TRBJ2-5; 7 bases are shared with TRBD2. Germline-derived CDR1 and CDR2 are SGDLS and YYNGEE. This CDR3 is 14 amino acids long. After removal of 6 bases from V and 4 bases from J, the junction contained 9 bases not matched to a gene. The CDR3 DNA follows: TGTGCCAGCACCCCCCACATAGCGGGAGAGACCCAGTACTTC. Its translation is CASTPHIAGETQYF.